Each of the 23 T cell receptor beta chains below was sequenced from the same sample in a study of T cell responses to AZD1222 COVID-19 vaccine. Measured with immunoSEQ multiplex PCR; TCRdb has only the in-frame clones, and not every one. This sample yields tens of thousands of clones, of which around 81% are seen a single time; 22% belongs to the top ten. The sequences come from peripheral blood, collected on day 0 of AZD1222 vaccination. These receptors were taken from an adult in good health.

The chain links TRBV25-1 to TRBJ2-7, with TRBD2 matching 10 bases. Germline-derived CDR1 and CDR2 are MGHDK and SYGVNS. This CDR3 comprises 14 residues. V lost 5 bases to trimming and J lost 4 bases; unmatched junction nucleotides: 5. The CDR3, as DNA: TGTGCCAGCAGTCCCGGACTAGCGGAATACGAGCAGTACTTC. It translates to CASSPGLAEYEQYF.

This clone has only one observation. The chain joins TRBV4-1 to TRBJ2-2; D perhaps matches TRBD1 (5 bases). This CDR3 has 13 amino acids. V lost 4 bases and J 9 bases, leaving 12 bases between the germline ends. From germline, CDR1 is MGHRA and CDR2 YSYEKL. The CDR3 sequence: CASSPQGERELFF. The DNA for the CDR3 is TGCGCCAGCAGCCCGCAGGGCGAGCGGGAGCTGTTTTTT.

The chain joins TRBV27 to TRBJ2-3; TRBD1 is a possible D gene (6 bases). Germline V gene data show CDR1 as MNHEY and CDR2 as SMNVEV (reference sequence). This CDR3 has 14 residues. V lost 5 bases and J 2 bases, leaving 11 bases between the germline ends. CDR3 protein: CASSINRDTDTQYF. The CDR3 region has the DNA TGTGCCAGCAGTATCAACAGGGACACAGATACGCAGTATTTT.

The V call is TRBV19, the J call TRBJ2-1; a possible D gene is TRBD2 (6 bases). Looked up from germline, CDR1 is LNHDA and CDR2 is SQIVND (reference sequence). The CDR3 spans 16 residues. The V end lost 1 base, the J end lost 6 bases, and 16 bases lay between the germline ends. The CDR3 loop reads CASSIVGTPPSNEQFF. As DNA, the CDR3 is TGTGCCAGTAGTATAGTTGGGACTCCTCCCAGCAATGAGCAGTTCTTC.

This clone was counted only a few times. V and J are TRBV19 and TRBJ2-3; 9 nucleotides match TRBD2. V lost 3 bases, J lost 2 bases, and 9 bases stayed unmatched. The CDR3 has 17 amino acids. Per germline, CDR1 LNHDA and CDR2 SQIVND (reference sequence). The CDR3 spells CASSMRGGSTYTDTQYF. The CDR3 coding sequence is TGTGCCAGTAGTATGCGGGGGGGCTCGACGTACACAGATACGCAGTATTTT.

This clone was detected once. The CDR3 coding sequence is TGTGCCAGCAGCTTAGAACTGTACGGCTACACCTTC. This translates into CASSLELYGYTF. This chain uses TRBV7-2 with TRBJ1-2, with D hard to call. Germline V lookup: CDR1 SGHTA, CDR2 FQGNSA. V was shortened by 1 base and J by 8 bases, with 8 bases between the two germline ends. There are 12 residues in the CDR3.

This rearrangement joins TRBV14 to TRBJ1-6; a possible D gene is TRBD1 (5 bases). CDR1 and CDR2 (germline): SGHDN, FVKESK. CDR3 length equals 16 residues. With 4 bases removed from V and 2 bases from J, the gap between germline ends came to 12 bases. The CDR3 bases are TGTGCCAGCAGCCTTTACGGGACCCCCTATAATTCACCCCTCCACTTT. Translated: CASSLYGTPYNSPLHF.

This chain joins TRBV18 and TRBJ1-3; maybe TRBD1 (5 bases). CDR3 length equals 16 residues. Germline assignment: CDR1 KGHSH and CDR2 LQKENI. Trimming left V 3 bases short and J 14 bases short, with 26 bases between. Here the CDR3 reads CASSPSPRQGKVDLYF. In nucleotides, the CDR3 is TGTGCCAGCTCACCCTCTCCTCGGCAGGGCAAGGTGGATCTATATTTT.

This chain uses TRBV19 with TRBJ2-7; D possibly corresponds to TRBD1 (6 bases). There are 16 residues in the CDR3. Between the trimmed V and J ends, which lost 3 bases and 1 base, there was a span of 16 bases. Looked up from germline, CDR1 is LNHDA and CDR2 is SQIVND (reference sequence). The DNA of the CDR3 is TGTGCCAGTAGTATGTCCGACAGGTTGGCTTCCTACGAGCAGTACTTC. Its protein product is CASSMSDRLASYEQYF.

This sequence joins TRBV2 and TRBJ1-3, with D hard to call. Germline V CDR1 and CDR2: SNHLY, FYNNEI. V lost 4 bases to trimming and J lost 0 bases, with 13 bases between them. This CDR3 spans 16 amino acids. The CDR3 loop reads CASSGGRRGSGNTIYF. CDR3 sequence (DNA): TGTGCCAGCAGTGGCGGCCGCCGAGGCTCTGGAAACACCATATATTTT.

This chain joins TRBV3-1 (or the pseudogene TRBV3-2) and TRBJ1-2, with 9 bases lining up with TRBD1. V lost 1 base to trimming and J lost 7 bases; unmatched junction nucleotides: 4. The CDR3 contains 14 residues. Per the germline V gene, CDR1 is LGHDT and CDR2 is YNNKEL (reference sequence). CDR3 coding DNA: TGTGCCAGCAGCCAAGTCTCGACAGGGGGTGGCTACACCTTC. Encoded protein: CASSQVSTGGGYTF.

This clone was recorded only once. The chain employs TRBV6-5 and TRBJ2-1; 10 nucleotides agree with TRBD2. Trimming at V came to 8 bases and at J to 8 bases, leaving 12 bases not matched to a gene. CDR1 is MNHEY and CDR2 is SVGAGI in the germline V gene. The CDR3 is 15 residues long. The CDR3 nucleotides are TGTGCCAGCGCCGGGCTAGCGGGGGTTGGAGATGAGCAGTTCTTC. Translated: CASAGLAGVGDEQFF.

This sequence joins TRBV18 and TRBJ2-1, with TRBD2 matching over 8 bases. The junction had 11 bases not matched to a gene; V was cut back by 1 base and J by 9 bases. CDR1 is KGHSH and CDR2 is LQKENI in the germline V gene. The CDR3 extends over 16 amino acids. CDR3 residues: CASSPQKREYKGEQFF. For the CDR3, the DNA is TGTGCCAGCTCACCACAGAAGCGGGAGTATAAGGGTGAGCAGTTCTTC.

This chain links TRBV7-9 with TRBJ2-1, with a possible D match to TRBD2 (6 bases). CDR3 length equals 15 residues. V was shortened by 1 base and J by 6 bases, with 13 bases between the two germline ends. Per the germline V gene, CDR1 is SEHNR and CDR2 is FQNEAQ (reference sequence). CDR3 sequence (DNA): TGTGCCAGCAGCTTAGTGCGGGCCGGGGGCAATGAGCAGTTCTTC. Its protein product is CASSLVRAGGNEQFF. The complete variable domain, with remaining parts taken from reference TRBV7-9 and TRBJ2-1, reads DTGVSQNPRHKITKRGQNVTFRCDPISEHNRLYWYRQTLGQGPEFLTYFQNEAQLEKSRLLSDRFSAERPKGSFSTLEIQRTEQGDSAMYLCASSLVRAGGNEQFFGPGTRLTVL.

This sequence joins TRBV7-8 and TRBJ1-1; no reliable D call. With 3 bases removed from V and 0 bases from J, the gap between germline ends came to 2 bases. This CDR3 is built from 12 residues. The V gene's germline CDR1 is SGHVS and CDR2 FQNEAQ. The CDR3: CASSLVNTEAFF. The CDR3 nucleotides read TGTGCCAGCAGCTTGGTGAACACTGAAGCTTTCTTT.

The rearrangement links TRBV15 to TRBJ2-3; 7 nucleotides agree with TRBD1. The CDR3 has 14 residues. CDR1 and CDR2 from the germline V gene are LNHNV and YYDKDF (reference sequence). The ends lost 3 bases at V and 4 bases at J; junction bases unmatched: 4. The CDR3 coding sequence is TGTGCCACCAGCAGGGGCAGGGGGTCAGATACGCAGTATTTT. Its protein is CATSRGRGSDTQYF.

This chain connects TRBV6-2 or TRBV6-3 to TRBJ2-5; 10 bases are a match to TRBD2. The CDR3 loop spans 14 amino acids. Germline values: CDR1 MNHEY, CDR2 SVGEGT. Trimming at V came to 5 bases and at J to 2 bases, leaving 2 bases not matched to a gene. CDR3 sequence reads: CASSASGRQETQYF. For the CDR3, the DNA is TGTGCCAGCAGTGCTAGCGGGAGACAAGAGACCCAGTACTTC.

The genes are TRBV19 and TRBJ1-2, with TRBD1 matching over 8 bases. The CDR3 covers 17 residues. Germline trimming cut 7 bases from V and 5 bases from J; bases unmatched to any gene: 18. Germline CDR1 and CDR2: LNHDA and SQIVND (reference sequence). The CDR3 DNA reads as TGTGCCAGTACCGAACAAACTCACCGGACAGGGAAGTATGGCTACACCTTC. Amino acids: CASTEQTHRTGKYGYTF.

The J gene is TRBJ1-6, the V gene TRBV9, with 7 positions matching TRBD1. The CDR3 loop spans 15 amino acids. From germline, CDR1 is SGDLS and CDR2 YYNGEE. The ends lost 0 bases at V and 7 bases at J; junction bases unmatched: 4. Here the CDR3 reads CASSVAGTANSPLHF. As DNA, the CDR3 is TGTGCCAGCAGCGTAGCGGGGACAGCCAATTCACCCCTCCACTTT.

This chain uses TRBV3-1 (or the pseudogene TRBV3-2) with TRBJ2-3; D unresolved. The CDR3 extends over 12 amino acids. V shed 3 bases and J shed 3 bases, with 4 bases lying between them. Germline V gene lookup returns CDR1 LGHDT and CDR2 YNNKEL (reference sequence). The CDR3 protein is CASSQVTDTQYF. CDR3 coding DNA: TGTGCCAGCAGCCAGGTAACAGATACGCAGTATTTT.

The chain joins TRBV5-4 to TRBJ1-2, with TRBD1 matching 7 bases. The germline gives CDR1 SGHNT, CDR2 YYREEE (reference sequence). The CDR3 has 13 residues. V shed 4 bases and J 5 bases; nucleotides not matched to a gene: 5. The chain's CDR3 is CASSIWGQYGYTF. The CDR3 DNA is TGTGCCAGCAGCATTTGGGGACAGTATGGCTACACCTTC.

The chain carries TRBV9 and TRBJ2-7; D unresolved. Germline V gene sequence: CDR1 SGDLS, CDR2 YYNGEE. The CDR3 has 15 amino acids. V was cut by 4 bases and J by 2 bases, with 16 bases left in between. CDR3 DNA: TGTGCCAGCAGCCCCTCCGGGCAGATCACCTACGAGCAGTACTTC. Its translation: CASSPSGQITYEQYF.

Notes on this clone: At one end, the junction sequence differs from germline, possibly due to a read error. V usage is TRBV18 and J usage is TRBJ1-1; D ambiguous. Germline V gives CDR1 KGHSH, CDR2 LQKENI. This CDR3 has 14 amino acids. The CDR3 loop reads CASAPWAMNTEAFF. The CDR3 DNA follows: TGTGCCAGCGCACCCTGGGCGATGAACACTGAAGCTTTCTTT. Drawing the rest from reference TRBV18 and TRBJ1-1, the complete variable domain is NAGVMQNPRHLVRRRGQEARLRCSPMKGHSHVYWYRQLPEEGLKFMVYLQKENIIDESGMPKERFSAEFPKEGPSILRIQQVVRGDSAAYFCASAPWAMNTEAFFGQGTRLTVV.